Listed below are T cell receptor beta chains from one sample, sequenced in a study of graft-versus-host responses after intestinal transplantation. Libraries were prepared by immunoSEQ multiplex PCR; TCRdb keeps only in-frame clonotypes and omits some of them. The profile covers some 92,000 clones, with roughly 90% appearing a single time and about 0.3% taken by the ten largest. For these receptors, no antigen is known. Sequences were derived from unstimulated CD4+ T cells sorted from spleen or lymph node cells, sampled before intestinal transplant. Source of these receptors: a human donor who received an intestinal transplant. Both conserved end residues are part of each CDR3. The D gene is left open where the match is weak. Clone size appears in some rows only: once, few, many, or a class for an expanded clone.

d_call | j_call | clone_size | cdr3_length | v_call | cdr3_nt | cdr3_aa
- | TRBJ2-5 | - | 14 | TRBV7-2 | TGTGCCAGCAGCTTAGGCAGGATTGTAGAGACCCAGTACTTC | CASSLGRIVETQYF
- | TRBJ2-7 | - | 13 | TRBV7-3 | TGTGCCAGCAGCCCCCCGGGCTCCTACGAGCAGTACTTC | CASSPPGSYEQYF
TRBD1 | TRBJ2-7 | - | 14 | TRBV19 | TGTGCCAGTAGGGGACAGGGTGCCTCCTACGAGCAGTACTTC | CASRGQGASYEQYF
- | TRBJ1-5 | - | 18 | TRBV21-1 | TGTGCCAGCAGCAAAGGCTCGGACAGGGGTTTTCGCAATCAGCCCCAGCATTTT | CASSKGSDRGFRNQPQHF
- | TRBJ2-2 | - | 14 | TRBV10-1 | TGCGCCAGCAGTGAGAGGGCAAGCGCCGGGGAGCTGTTTTTT | CASSERASAGELFF
TRBD1 | TRBJ1-2 | - | 14 | TRBV6-1 | TGTGCCAGCCCCTCGACAGGGGGTGACTATGGCTACACCTTC | CASPSTGGDYGYTF
- | TRBJ2-2 | once | 17 | TRBV11-2 | TGTGCCAGCAGCTTGGTCGATTGGTACTCTACGACCGGGGAGCTGTTTTTT | CASSLVDWYSTTGELFF
- | TRBJ2-1 | - | 12 | TRBV25-1 | TGTGCCAGCAGTGAATCGAGCAATGAGCAGTTCTTC | CASSESSNEQFF
- | TRBJ1-3 | - | 11 | TRBV28 | TGTGCCAGCAGCTCTGGACTCACCATATATTTT | CASSSGLTIYF
- | TRBJ2-5 | - | 11 | TRBV20-1 | TGCAGTGCTAGAGGGGGGGAGACCCAGTACTTC | CSARGGETQYF
- | TRBJ1-1 | - | 13 | TRBV18 | TGTGCCAGCTCACCGGATTTGATGGGATCGGCTTTCTTT | CASSPDLMGSAFF
TRBD2 | TRBJ2-1 | - | 14 | TRBV5-1 | TGCGCCAGCGGGGGACTAGCGGGCTTCAATGAGCAGTTCTTC | CASGGLAGFNEQFF
- | TRBJ1-1 | - | 11 | TRBV30 | TGTGCCTGGAGTGTTTTCACTGAAGCTTTCTTT | CAWSVFTEAFF
TRBD1 | TRBJ2-7 | - | 14 | TRBV18 | TGTGCCAGCTCAAAACAGGGGGCACCTCCCGAGCAGCACTTC | CASSKQGAPPEQHF
TRBD1 | TRBJ1-2 | - | 15 | TRBV11-2 | TGTGCCAGCAGCTCGCCGGACAGGGGGAGTTATGGCTACACCTTC | CASSSPDRGSYGYTF
- | TRBJ2-2 | - | 13 | TRBV19 | TGTGCCAGTACCCTCGGGACATCCGGGGAGCTGTTTTTT | CASTLGTSGELFF
- | TRBJ2-7 | - | 14 | TRBV18 | TGTGCCAGCCGCAGGGGGGAGCCTTATGAGGAGCAGTACTTC | CASRRGEPYEEQYF